This TCR beta chain was retrieved from a study of shared clonotypes between healthy human individuals. Study conclusions and caveats: Non-shared clonotypes displayed generation probabilities falling below those of clonotypes present in all four donors.

This clone was seen a handful of times. Antigen: not known. Memory CD4+ cells were the fraction left after CD45RA+ naive selection. Germline V gives CDR1 SNHLY, CDR2 FYNNEI. The CDR3 covers 12 residues. Trimming stripped 7 bases from V and 0 bases from J, with 7 bases between. Profiled with immunoSEQ multiplex PCR; TCRdb holds only in-frame clones, not every one. The data hold about 2.4 million clones, with 93% observed a single time. What was sequenced was naive CD4+ T cells from PBMCs. Subset reported: CD45RA+ positively selected. The V gene is TRBV2, the J gene TRBJ2-7, with D uncertain. This clonotype was obtained from a man between 18 and 35 years old in good health. Some clones in this sample may be carry-over from other donors' samples. CDR3 loop: CASTFYSYEQYF. In DNA form, the CDR3 reads TGTGCCAGCACGTTCTACTCCTACGAGCAGTACTTC.